This is a list of T cell receptor beta chains from one sample in a study of T cell changes during pregnancy in multiple sclerosis. Clones were sequenced by immunoSEQ multiplex PCR, and TCRdb holds only the in-frame ones, with some missing. The table shows 70,000 or so clones, with roughly nine tenths occurring only once. The input for sequencing was peripheral blood, taken in the third trimester of pregnancy. The receptors shown here come from a female donor in good health, enrolled as a control in a pregnancy study. Both conserved end residues are part of each CDR3. D genes are given only for firm matches. Expanded clones get a size class; other rows say once, few or many, or leave the size out.

j_gene: TRBJ2-2
v_gene: TRBV5-4
len: 16
abundance: NA
d_gene: TRBD1
CDR3nt: TGTGCCAGCAGCCTGGGACAGGGGGCATGGGCCGGGGAGCTGTTTTTT
CDR3aa: CASSLGQGAWAGELFF

j_gene: TRBJ1-1
v_gene: TRBV5-4
len: 14
abundance: NA
d_gene: TRBD1
CDR3nt: TGTGCCAGCGGAACAGGGGGCGCAGACACTGAAGCTTTCTTT
CDR3aa: CASGTGGADTEAFF

j_gene: TRBJ2-7
v_gene: TRBV7-2
len: 16
abundance: once
d_gene: NA
CDR3nt: TGTGCCAGCAGCTTAGGGGCGCGGGGGCGGTCCTACGAGCAGTACTTC
CDR3aa: CASSLGARGRSYEQYF

j_gene: TRBJ2-6
v_gene: TRBV5-5
len: 18
abundance: NA
d_gene: TRBD1
CDR3nt: TGTGCCAGCAGCTTAACAGGGGGAAAGGGGACTGGGGCCAACGTCCTGACTTTC
CDR3aa: CASSLTGGKGTGANVLTF

j_gene: TRBJ1-2
v_gene: TRBV7-2
len: 13
abundance: NA
d_gene: TRBD1
CDR3nt: TGTGCCAGCAGCCCAGACAGGGGTCGGGGCTACACCTTC
CDR3aa: CASSPDRGRGYTF

j_gene: TRBJ2-1
v_gene: TRBV29-1
len: 12
abundance: NA
d_gene: TRBD2
CDR3nt: TGCAGCGTCCGGACTAGCTTGAATGAGCAGTTCTTC
CDR3aa: CSVRTSLNEQFF

j_gene: TRBJ2-7
v_gene: TRBV15
len: 13
abundance: NA
d_gene: TRBD1
CDR3nt: TGTGCCACCAGCGGGGACAGTACCTACGAGCAGTACTTC
CDR3aa: CATSGDSTYEQYF

j_gene: TRBJ1-1
v_gene: TRBV20-1
len: 11
abundance: NA
d_gene: NA
CDR3nt: TGCAGTGTCCAGCCGGGGGCTGAAGCTTTCTTT
CDR3aa: CSVQPGAEAFF

j_gene: TRBJ2-1
v_gene: TRBV25-1
len: 18
abundance: NA
d_gene: TRBD1
CDR3nt: TGTGCCAGCTTTCCACCGGGGATATCAGGGGGCTTGGACAATGAGCAGTTCTTC
CDR3aa: CASFPPGISGGLDNEQFF

j_gene: TRBJ1-2
v_gene: TRBV5-1
len: 15
abundance: NA
d_gene: NA
CDR3nt: TGCGCCAGCAGCCTGGCGGCCGGGTTCTCCTATGGCTACACCTTC
CDR3aa: CASSLAAGFSYGYTF

j_gene: TRBJ2-5
v_gene: TRBV9
len: 17
abundance: NA
d_gene: TRBD2
CDR3nt: TGTGCCAGCAGCGTAGATGGCCTAGCGGGAGAGGGAGAGACCCAGTACTTC
CDR3aa: CASSVDGLAGEGETQYF

j_gene: TRBJ1-2
v_gene: TRBV2
len: 13
abundance: NA
d_gene: TRBD1
CDR3nt: TGTGCCAGCAGCCCGGACAGGGCCTATGGCTACACCTTC
CDR3aa: CASSPDRAYGYTF

j_gene: TRBJ1-5
v_gene: TRBV6-1
len: 15
abundance: NA
d_gene: NA
CDR3nt: TGTGCCAGCAGTGACCCAGGGTCGGGTAATCAGCCCCAGCATTTT
CDR3aa: CASSDPGSGNQPQHF

j_gene: TRBJ2-4
v_gene: TRBV7-9
len: 13
abundance: NA
d_gene: NA
CDR3nt: TGTGCCAGCAGCTTCGGGGGTGGGGACATTCAGTACTTC
CDR3aa: CASSFGGGDIQYF

j_gene: TRBJ2-7
v_gene: TRBV6-5
len: 14
abundance: NA
d_gene: TRBD2
CDR3nt: TGTGCCAGCAGTTCCGTAGCGGGGAGTTACGAGCAGTACTTC
CDR3aa: CASSSVAGSYEQYF